This T cell receptor beta chain was retrieved from a study of blood T cell repertoires in COVID-19. Study-level background: Collection of acute and convalescent COVID-19 samples took place in the United States, Italy and Spain.

The length of the CDR3 is 15 residues. With 7 bases clipped from V and 0 bases from J, the junction kept 7 bases outside the gene matches. Germline V gene data show CDR1 as MNHEY and CDR2 as SMNVEV (reference sequence). The data were produced by immunoSEQ multiplex PCR, yet TCRdb's version contains in-frame clones alone and is incomplete. This repertoire shows roughly 210,000 clones, around 87% found once; its top ten account for 7% to 7.5%. The receptor comes from a man younger than 40 in a cohort exposed to, infected with or recovered from COVID-19 (not recorded which). The V and J genes are TRBV27 and TRBJ2-7; 9 nucleotides agree with TRBD1. The sample was PBMCs or T cells enriched from blood (not recorded which). As DNA, the CDR3 is TGTGCCAGCATGGGGGCGGGACAGGGCTCCTACGAGCAGTACTTC. Its translation: CASMGAGQGSYEQYF.